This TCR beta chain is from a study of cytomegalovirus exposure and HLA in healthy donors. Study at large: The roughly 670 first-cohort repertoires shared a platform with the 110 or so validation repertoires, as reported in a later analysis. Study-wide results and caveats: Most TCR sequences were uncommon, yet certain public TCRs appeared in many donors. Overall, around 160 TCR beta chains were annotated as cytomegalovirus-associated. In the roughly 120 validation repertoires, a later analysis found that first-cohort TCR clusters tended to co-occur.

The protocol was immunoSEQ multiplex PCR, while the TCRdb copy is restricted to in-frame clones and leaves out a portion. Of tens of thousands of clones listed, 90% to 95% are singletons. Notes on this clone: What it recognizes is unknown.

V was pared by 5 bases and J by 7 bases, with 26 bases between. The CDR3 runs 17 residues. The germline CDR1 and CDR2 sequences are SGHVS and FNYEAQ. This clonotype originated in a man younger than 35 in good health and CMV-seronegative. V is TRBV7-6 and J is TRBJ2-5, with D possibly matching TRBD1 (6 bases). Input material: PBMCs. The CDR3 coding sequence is TGTGCCAGCAGCCCGGGGTCTGCCGGTGGGGGCTTAGGGACCCAGTACTTC. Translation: CASSPGSAGGGLGTQYF.